This TCR beta chain came from a study of blood T cell repertoires in COVID-19. Background on the study: Collection of acute and convalescent COVID-19 samples took place in the United States, Italy and Spain. Sample material is recorded as cDNA or gDNA derived from T cells, B-cell-depleted T cells, or PBMCs.

In the original workflow: Quantification of nucleated cells was approximated via reference gene primer amplification. The protocol was immunoSEQ multiplex PCR, while the TCRdb copy is restricted to in-frame clones and leaves out a portion. V, J and clone size are those of that table, while D and trimming were read from the DNA. This table holds 200,000 to 250,000 clones, 88% found once. Germline V gene lookup returns CDR1 MNHNS and CDR2 SASEGT. The CDR3 is made up of 12 amino acids. Trimming pared 0 bases from V and 10 bases from J, leaving 9 bases between. Sample: peripheral blood. The TCR sequence derives from a man of 80 years or more with acute or convalescent COVID-19. This rearrangement joins TRBV6-1 to TRBJ2-5; D gene unclear. CDR3 region: CASSEALLVQYF. CDR3 nucleotide sequence: TGTGCCAGCAGTGAAGCCCTCCTAGTCCAGTACTTC.